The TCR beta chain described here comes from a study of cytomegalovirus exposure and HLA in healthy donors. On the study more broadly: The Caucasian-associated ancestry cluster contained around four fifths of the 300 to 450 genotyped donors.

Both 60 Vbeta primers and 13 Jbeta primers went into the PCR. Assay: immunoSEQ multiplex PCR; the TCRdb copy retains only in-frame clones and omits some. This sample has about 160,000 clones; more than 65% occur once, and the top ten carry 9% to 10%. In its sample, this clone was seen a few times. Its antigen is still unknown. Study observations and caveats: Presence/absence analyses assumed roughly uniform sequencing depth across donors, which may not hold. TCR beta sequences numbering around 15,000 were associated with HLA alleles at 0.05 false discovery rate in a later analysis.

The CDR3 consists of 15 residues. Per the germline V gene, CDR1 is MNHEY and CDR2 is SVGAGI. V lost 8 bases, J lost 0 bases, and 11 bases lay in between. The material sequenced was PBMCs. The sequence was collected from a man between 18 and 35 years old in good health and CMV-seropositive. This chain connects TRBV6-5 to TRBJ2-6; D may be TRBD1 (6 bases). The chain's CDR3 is CASEQGSSGANVLTF. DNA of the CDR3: TGTGCCAGCGAACAGGGAAGCTCTGGGGCCAACGTCCTGACTTTC.